A selection of T cell receptor beta chains follows, all from one sample in a study of PD-L1 blockade in urothelial cancer. Profiled with immunoSEQ multiplex PCR; TCRdb holds only in-frame clones, not every one. The sample yields approximately 55,000 clones, approximately 86% seen once. Sequencing was performed on PBMCs, taken around atezolizumab (anti-PD-L1) treatment. The receptor source for this set is a man in his sixties with urothelial cancer. The CDR3 runs from the conserved cysteine through the conserved F or W. A D gene is named only where the DNA matches it firmly.

cdr3_nt cdr3_aa v_call d_call j_call
TGCGCCAGCAGCCCCAACGACAGGGGGGCCCGACAAGAGACCCAGTACTTC CASSPNDRGARQETQYF TRBV4-1 TRBD1 TRBJ2-5
TGTGCCAGCAGTTACGGGACAGGGAACGGTGGCTACACCTTC CASSYGTGNGGYTF TRBV6-6 TRBD1 TRBJ1-2
TGTGCCAGCAGCCAAATAGCGGGGGGGCCCTCCTACGAGCAGTACTTC CASSQIAGGPSYEQYF TRBV4-2 TRBD2 TRBJ2-7
TGTGCCAGCAGTGCCTTCGGCGGGACGGGAAACAATGAGCAGTTCTTC CASSAFGGTGNNEQFF TRBV6-4 . TRBJ2-1
TGTGCCAGCAGTCCCGTCTCGCTGGGCACCTACGAGCAGTACTTC CASSPVSLGTYEQYF TRBV27 . TRBJ2-7
TGTGCCATCATTCGACAAATCGGCACTGAAGCTTTCTTT CAIIRQIGTEAFF TRBV10-3 . TRBJ1-1
TGTGCCAGTAGCCCCACAGGGCCCGGGGACTATGGCTACACCTTC CASSPTGPGDYGYTF TRBV19 . TRBJ1-2
TGTGCCAGCAGCCTGACAGGGGGTGCAGATACGCAGTATTTT CASSLTGGADTQYF TRBV6-4 TRBD1 TRBJ2-3
TGTGCCATCAGTGAGTTCGGGAGCTCCTACGAGCAGTACTTC CAISEFGSSYEQYF TRBV10-3 . TRBJ2-7
TGTGCCAGCAGTCTCCCAGATACGCAGTATTTT CASSLPDTQYF TRBV28 . TRBJ2-3
TGTGCCAGCAGTTCCGGGACAGGGCAGGCAGATACGCAGTATTTT CASSSGTGQADTQYF TRBV2 TRBD1 TRBJ2-3
TGTGCCAGTAGACTGACAGGGGAGTTTTCACCCCTCCACTTT CASRLTGEFSPLHF TRBV19 TRBD1 TRBJ1-6
TGTGCCAGCAGCTCCCTCCCCGGGAACACTGAAGCTTTCTTT CASSSLPGNTEAFF TRBV7-6 . TRBJ1-1
TGTGCCAGTAGTACAGGGTTGTTTGGAAACACCATATATTTT CASSTGLFGNTIYF TRBV19 . TRBJ1-3
TGTGCCAGCAGCCCGGGACTAGCGGGGGGGCCGAATCGGTTCTTC CASSPGLAGGPNRFF TRBV5-6 TRBD2 TRBJ2-1
TGCGCCAGCAGTGAGGGTAGTCGGTACGAGCAGTACTTC CASSEGSRYEQYF TRBV10-1 . TRBJ2-7
TGTGCCAGCAGCCGAGACGGGACTAGCGGGAGTTCACCCCAGTACTTC CASSRDGTSGSSPQYF TRBV5-4 TRBD2 TRBJ2-5
TGTGCTAGCAGCTTTGGCCTAGCGGCGTACAATGAGCAGTTCTTC CASSFGLAAYNEQFF TRBV7-7 TRBD2 TRBJ2-1
TGTGCCATCTCCTCGGTAGCGGGAGGGCCGGGAACCGGGGAGCTGTTTTTT CAISSVAGGPGTGELFF TRBV10-3 TRBD2 TRBJ2-2
TGTGCCAGCAGCATACGGGCCCCGGGGTTAGATACGCAGTATTTT CASSIRAPGLDTQYF TRBV9 . TRBJ2-3
TGTGCCAGCTCACCAGGGCTTGCAGCTAATGAAAAACTGTTTTTT CASSPGLAANEKLFF TRBV18 . TRBJ1-4
TGTGCCAGCAGTTACCGCGACAATGACGCCTACGAGCAGTACTTC CASSYRDNDAYEQYF TRBV27 . TRBJ2-7
TGTGCCAGTAGTATAGATTGGGCAGCTAACTATGGCTACACCTTC CASSIDWAANYGYTF TRBV19 . TRBJ1-2
TGTGCCAGCAGCTGGACAGGGAGGAACACTGAAGCTTTCTTT CASSWTGRNTEAFF TRBV5-6 TRBD1 TRBJ1-1